The next 5 T cell receptor beta chains were all read from a single sample in a study of OX40 agonist ivuxolimab in advanced cancers. TCRdb's copy holds only in-frame clones and misses some; the assay was immunoSEQ multiplex PCR. The table has 99,000 or so clones, 85% to 95% seen once. Sequencing used CD4+ or CD8+ T cells sorted from blood, obtained in a trial of the OX40 agonist ivuxolimab. These receptors originate from an adult with an advanced solid tumor such as melanoma, head and neck, liver or kidney cancer.

This chain uses TRBV6-6 with TRBJ1-2; unclear D gene. V was shortened by 8 bases and J by 4 bases, with 11 bases between the two germline ends. The CDR3 covers 12 residues. Germline V CDR1 and CDR2: MNHNY, SVGAGI (reference sequence). CDR3 amino acids: CASRPAFYGYTF. CDR3 in DNA: TGTGCCAGCCGTCCGGCTTTCTATGGCTACACCTTC.

The rearrangement links TRBV29-1 to TRBJ2-3; D gene uncertain. The V end was cut by 6 bases, the J end by 9 bases, with 19 bases between. The CDR3 spans 13 residues. Germline lookup yields CDR1 SQVTM and CDR2 ANQGSEA. The CDR3 nucleotides read TGCAGCGTATCAGGATATGGCGGTTGGACGCAGTATTTT. It is translated as CSVSGYGGWTQYF.

This clone was recorded once. V usage is TRBV18 and J usage is TRBJ1-2, with a possible D match to TRBD1 (5 bases). CDR3 size: 16 residues. The ends were cut back, 3 bases at V and 7 bases at J, with 21 bases in the middle. Germline lookup yields CDR1 KGHSH and CDR2 LQKENI. The CDR3: CASSPGLLDTSSGYTF. CDR3 DNA: TGTGCCAGCTCACCCGGCCTATTGGACACCTCGTCTGGCTACACCTTC.

This chain uses TRBV18 with TRBJ2-3; D gene uncertain. Germline values: CDR1 KGHSH, CDR2 LQKENI. V lost 2 bases to trimming and J lost 4 bases, with 7 bases between them. The CDR3 contains 13 residues. CDR3 protein: CASSPNGADTQYF. Here the CDR3 DNA reads TGTGCCAGCTCACCAAATGGCGCAGATACGCAGTATTTT.

The rearrangement links TRBV25-1 to TRBJ1-1, with 7 bases matching TRBD1. CDR1 is MGHDK, CDR2 SYGVNS, per germline. J was trimmed by 3 bases and V by 6 bases; bases with no gene match: 7. The CDR3 is made up of 14 amino acids. The CDR3 coding sequence is TGTGCCAGCAGACGCGGACAGGCCTACACTGAAGCTTTCTTT. It codes for CASRRGQAYTEAFF.